This T cell receptor (beta chain) was recovered during a study of control samples from healthy donors and cancer patients. Sequencing used immunoSEQ multiplex PCR; TCRdb keeps in-frame clones, though not all of them. The data contain around 230,000 clones, around 94% of them seen just once; the ten biggest clones take up roughly 1.6%. In germline, CDR1 is SNHLY, CDR2 FYNNEI. CDR3 length equals 15 residues. V was pared by 1 base and J by 2 bases, with 5 bases of the junction left unmatched. This TCR was recovered from a man aged 50 to 60 in good health. Sample: blood. The chain employs TRBV2 and TRBJ2-7; 7 nucleotides align to TRBD1. CDR3: CASSEGQGPTYEQYV. In nucleotides, the CDR3 is TGTGCCAGCAGTGAAGGACAGGGCCCCACCTACGAGCAGTACGTC.